This TCR beta chain appears in the sequencing data of a study of T-cell reconstitution after alpha-beta-depleted transplantation in children. Study-level points and caveats: Newly produced T cells mostly accounted for T-cell counts and diversity one year post-transplant.

For TCRbeta, the library was prepared with unique molecular identifiers. TCRdb re-called the PCR reads with MiXCR, one entry per CDR3 protein. Among a few hundred thousand distinct CDR3 sequences, 25% to 30% were seen once, and the ten largest hold just over 35%. This clonotype appeared a few times. The antigen is unknown. This receptor was obtained from a boy younger than two with Wiskott-Aldrich syndrome, due to receive a stem cell transplant. The source material was PBMCs, sampled before TCRalphabeta/CD19-depleted stem cell transplant.

CDR3 residues: CASSPLSGGAPPGTEAFF. DNA for the CDR3: TGTGCCAGCTCACCACTTTCGGGCGGAGCCCCCCCGGGCACTGAAGCTTTCTTT. This rearrangement joins TRBV18 to TRBJ1-1, with D unresolved. The CDR3 runs to 18 residues. Trimming cost V 1 base and J 4 bases, with 22 bases left between them. The germline CDR1 and CDR2 sequences are KGHSH and LQKENI.